These T cell receptor beta chains were read from a single sample in a study of CD8 T cells in ankylosing spondylitis. TCRdb re-derived calls from the 5' RACE reads in MiXCR, one entry per CDR3 protein. The sample yields 250,000 to 400,000 distinct CDR3 sequences, more than 9% seen once. Sequencing was performed on blood, either unsorted or a sorted T cell fraction (not recorded which). These receptors originate from a female donor with ankylosing spondylitis or in good health (not recorded which). Each CDR3 is given with its conserved first and last residue. The D gene is left open where the match is weak. The size entry is marked missing in some rows and otherwise reads once, few, many or a size class.

v_gene: TRBV28
abundance: many
d_gene: .
j_gene: TRBJ1-6
len: 12
CDR3nt: TGTGCCATCGGGTCTGGACCTTCACCCCTCCACTTT
CDR3aa: CAIGSGPSPLHF

v_gene: TRBV6-2/TRBV6-3
abundance: few
d_gene: .
j_gene: TRBJ2-7
len: 15
CDR3nt: TGTGCCAGCAGTTACAAACAGGACTCCTCCTACGAGCAGTACTTC
CDR3aa: CASSYKQDSSYEQYF

v_gene: TRBV7-9
abundance: .
d_gene: .
j_gene: TRBJ2-5
len: 15
CDR3nt: TGTGCCAGCAGCTTTTCTCATCGGGGATCGGAGACCCAGTACTTC
CDR3aa: CASSFSHRGSETQYF

v_gene: TRBV20-1
abundance: many
d_gene: TRBD2
j_gene: TRBJ2-3
len: 15
CDR3nt: TGCAGTGCTAGTGATGTAGCGGGGGCGGGGGATACGCAGTATTTT
CDR3aa: CSASDVAGAGDTQYF

v_gene: TRBV5-8
abundance: many
d_gene: TRBD1
j_gene: TRBJ1-5
len: 16
CDR3nt: TGTGCCAGCAGCACCCGGACAGGGGGACTAGATCAGCCCCAGCATTTT
CDR3aa: CASSTRTGGLDQPQHF

v_gene: TRBV6-1
abundance: many
d_gene: .
j_gene: TRBJ1-1
len: 13
CDR3nt: TGTGCCAGCACGGGACCCATGAACACTGAAGCTTTCTTT
CDR3aa: CASTGPMNTEAFF

v_gene: TRBV27
abundance: .
d_gene: .
j_gene: TRBJ2-7
len: 17
CDR3nt: TGTGCCAGCAGTAGCCCCCCCCGAGGAGTCTTTTCCTACGAGCAGTACTTC
CDR3aa: CASSSPPRGVFSYEQYF

v_gene: TRBV27
abundance: .
d_gene: TRBD1
j_gene: TRBJ2-7
len: 14
CDR3nt: TGTGCCAGCGCCCCGGGGACAGGGGGAGAGGAGCAGTACTTC
CDR3aa: CASAPGTGGEEQYF

v_gene: TRBV20-1
abundance: .
d_gene: TRBD2
j_gene: TRBJ2-1
len: 16
CDR3nt: TGCAGTGCTTGTGGTCAGGCGGGGGGCTCCTACAATGAGCAGTTCTTC
CDR3aa: CSACGQAGGSYNEQFF

v_gene: TRBV20-1
abundance: .
d_gene: .
j_gene: TRBJ1-1
len: 13
CDR3nt: TGCAGTGCTCGATCGACATTAAACACTGAAGCTTTCTTT
CDR3aa: CSARSTLNTEAFF

v_gene: TRBV4-2
abundance: few
d_gene: .
j_gene: TRBJ2-1
len: 17
CDR3nt: TGTGCCAGCAGCCAAGACCCCTCCCGGAGGGGCGGCAATGAGCAGTTCTTC
CDR3aa: CASSQDPSRRGGNEQFF

v_gene: TRBV27
abundance: few
d_gene: TRBD1
j_gene: TRBJ1-4
len: 17
CDR3nt: TGTGCCAGCAGTTTATCCCCCGGACAGGCCGCGACAGAAAAACTGTTTTTT
CDR3aa: CASSLSPGQAATEKLFF

v_gene: TRBV27
abundance: many
d_gene: TRBD2
j_gene: TRBJ2-2
len: 17
CDR3nt: TGTGCCAGCACCCCACTAGCGGGAGGGTGGAACACCGGGGAGCTGTTTTTT
CDR3aa: CASTPLAGGWNTGELFF

v_gene: TRBV11-2
abundance: .
d_gene: .
j_gene: TRBJ2-6
len: 15
CDR3nt: TGTGCCAGCAGCTCAACAGGAGTCGGGGCCAACGTCCTGACTTTC
CDR3aa: CASSSTGVGANVLTF

v_gene: TRBV12-3/TRBV12-4
abundance: .
d_gene: .
j_gene: TRBJ2-1
len: 10
CDR3nt: TGTGCCAGCAGTCACCGCGAGCAGTTCTTC
CDR3aa: CASSHREQFF

v_gene: TRBV7-6
abundance: many
d_gene: .
j_gene: TRBJ1-6
len: 14
CDR3nt: TGTGCCAGCACGAAGGACCTCGTTGGGTCACCCCTCCACTTT
CDR3aa: CASTKDLVGSPLHF

v_gene: TRBV7-9
abundance: many
d_gene: .
j_gene: TRBJ2-7
len: 14
CDR3nt: TGTGCCAGCAGCTTACCCGGGAGACGCTACGAGCAGTACTTC
CDR3aa: CASSLPGRRYEQYF

v_gene: TRBV7-9
abundance: few
d_gene: .
j_gene: TRBJ2-3
len: 13
CDR3nt: TGTGCCAGCAGTTGGACGGCCACAGATACGCAGTATTTT
CDR3aa: CASSWTATDTQYF

v_gene: TRBV10-3
abundance: many
d_gene: TRBD1
j_gene: TRBJ1-1
len: 13
CDR3nt: TGTGCCATCAGTGGGACAGGGGGCACTGAAGCTTTCTTT
CDR3aa: CAISGTGGTEAFF

v_gene: TRBV6-5
abundance: .
d_gene: TRBD1
j_gene: TRBJ2-5
len: 14
CDR3nt: TGTGCCAGCAGTTACGGGACAGGGGGAGAGACCCAGTACTTC
CDR3aa: CASSYGTGGETQYF

v_gene: TRBV30
abundance: .
d_gene: .
j_gene: TRBJ2-1
len: 8
CDR3nt: TGTGCCTGGAATGAGCAGTTCTTC
CDR3aa: CAWNEQFF

v_gene: TRBV4-2
abundance: .
d_gene: .
j_gene: TRBJ2-5
len: 14
CDR3nt: TGTGCCAGCAGCCAAGGACGACTGGGGGAGACCCAGTCCTTC
CDR3aa: CASSQGRLGETQSF

v_gene: TRBV11-3
abundance: .
d_gene: .
j_gene: TRBJ2-3
len: 16
CDR3nt: TGTGCCAGCAGCCGATATGGGACCCAAGGAGCAGATACGCAGTATTTT
CDR3aa: CASSRYGTQGADTQYF

v_gene: TRBV20-1
abundance: many
d_gene: .
j_gene: TRBJ2-2
len: 14
CDR3nt: TGCAGTGCTAGTGGCAGTTCGAACACCGGGGAGCTGTTTTTT
CDR3aa: CSASGSSNTGELFF

v_gene: TRBV4-2
abundance: .
d_gene: TRBD2
j_gene: TRBJ2-2
len: 19
CDR3nt: TGTGCCAGCAGCCACCTAACGACGACTAGCGGGGGGAACACCGGGGAGCTGTTTTTT
CDR3aa: CASSHLTTTSGGNTGELFF

v_gene: TRBV29-1
abundance: many
d_gene: TRBD2
j_gene: TRBJ2-1
len: 14
CDR3nt: TGCAGCGTTGGGGCTAGCGGTACTTACAATGAGCAGTTCTTC
CDR3aa: CSVGASGTYNEQFF

v_gene: TRBV20-1
abundance: many
d_gene: .
j_gene: TRBJ2-1
len: 12
CDR3nt: TGCAGTGCTAGAAACAGGGACAATGAGCAGTTCTTC
CDR3aa: CSARNRDNEQFF

v_gene: TRBV29-1
abundance: many
d_gene: TRBD2
j_gene: TRBJ2-1
len: 14
CDR3nt: TGCAGCGTTGTAAAAGCGGGAGTTTACAATGAGCAGTTCTTC
CDR3aa: CSVVKAGVYNEQFF

v_gene: TRBV5-1
abundance: many
d_gene: TRBD1
j_gene: TRBJ2-7
len: 14
CDR3nt: TGCGCCAGCAGCCCTCGGACAGGGTACGACGAGCAGTACTTC
CDR3aa: CASSPRTGYDEQYF

v_gene: TRBV28
abundance: .
d_gene: .
j_gene: TRBJ2-6
len: 15
CDR3nt: TGTGCCAGCAGTTTATTGGGCTCTGGGGCCAACGTCCTGACTTTC
CDR3aa: CASSLLGSGANVLTF

v_gene: TRBV5-1
abundance: .
d_gene: .
j_gene: TRBJ2-5
len: 14
CDR3nt: TGCGCCAGCAGGCTGGGGTGGGAAGACGAGACCCAGTACTTC
CDR3aa: CASRLGWEDETQYF

v_gene: TRBV10-1
abundance: many
d_gene: TRBD2
j_gene: TRBJ2-7
len: 11
CDR3nt: TGCGCCACCTCGTGTCTGACTAGCGGTAACTTC
CDR3aa: CATSCLTSGNF

v_gene: TRBV7-8
abundance: many
d_gene: TRBD2
j_gene: TRBJ2-3
len: 14
CDR3nt: TGTGCCAGCAGCATCGGACTAGCCGGAGATACGCAGTATTTT
CDR3aa: CASSIGLAGDTQYF

v_gene: TRBV7-9
abundance: few
d_gene: TRBD1
j_gene: TRBJ2-3
len: 16
CDR3nt: TGTGCCAGCAGCGCTCTCGGACAGGGGAGAACAGATACGCAGTATTTT
CDR3aa: CASSALGQGRTDTQYF

v_gene: TRBV5-6
abundance: .
d_gene: .
j_gene: TRBJ2-5
len: 16
CDR3nt: TGTGCCAGCAGCCCGGTAGTACGCGAGGGGCCGAAGATCCAGTACTTC
CDR3aa: CASSPVVREGPKIQYF

v_gene: TRBV9
abundance: few
d_gene: .
j_gene: TRBJ2-6
len: 15
CDR3nt: TGTGCCAGCAGCGGAACATACTCTGGGGCCAACGTCCTGACTTTC
CDR3aa: CASSGTYSGANVLTF

v_gene: TRBV27
abundance: few
d_gene: .
j_gene: TRBJ2-3
len: 14
CDR3nt: TGTGCCAGCAGTTACAACAGTAACACAGATACGCAGTATTTT
CDR3aa: CASSYNSNTDTQYF

v_gene: TRBV20-1
abundance: many
d_gene: .
j_gene: TRBJ1-1
len: 13
CDR3nt: TGCAGTGCCCCGAGGCTTCGTGACACTGAAGCTTTCTTT
CDR3aa: CSAPRLRDTEAFF

v_gene: TRBV10-3
abundance: many
d_gene: .
j_gene: TRBJ2-3
len: 12
CDR3nt: TGTGCCATCAGTGAGGGCCTAGATACGCAGTATTTT
CDR3aa: CAISEGLDTQYF

v_gene: TRBV12-3/TRBV12-4
abundance: few
d_gene: .
j_gene: TRBJ2-5
len: 14
CDR3nt: TGTGCCAGCAGTCCACCGACGGGAGTGGAGACCCAGTACTTC
CDR3aa: CASSPPTGVETQYF

v_gene: TRBV4-2
abundance: .
d_gene: .
j_gene: TRBJ2-7
len: 13
CDR3nt: TGTGCCAGCAGCCCAGGGGTGCCCTACGAGCAGTACTTC
CDR3aa: CASSPGVPYEQYF

v_gene: TRBV12-3/TRBV12-4
abundance: many
d_gene: .
j_gene: TRBJ2-1
len: 13
CDR3nt: TGTGCCATTCGAGGGGTCTCCTACAATGAGCAGTTCTTC
CDR3aa: CAIRGVSYNEQFF

v_gene: TRBV28
abundance: .
d_gene: TRBD2
j_gene: TRBJ2-1
len: 14
CDR3nt: TGTGCCAGTCAGGGCGGGAGCTCCTACAATGAGCAGTTCTTC
CDR3aa: CASQGGSSYNEQFF

v_gene: TRBV27
abundance: many
d_gene: TRBD1
j_gene: TRBJ1-5
len: 17
CDR3nt: TGTGCCAGCAGTGGGCATAGACAGGGACACAGCAATCAGCCCCAGCATTTT
CDR3aa: CASSGHRQGHSNQPQHF

v_gene: TRBV7-3
abundance: few
d_gene: .
j_gene: TRBJ2-1
len: 13
CDR3nt: TGTGCCAGCAGCTTAACCGGGGGTTGGGAGCAGTTCTTC
CDR3aa: CASSLTGGWEQFF

v_gene: TRBV20-1
abundance: .
d_gene: TRBD2
j_gene: TRBJ2-1
len: 16
CDR3nt: TGCAGTGCTACGGGAGGTCACACTATTACCTACAATGAGCAGTTCTTC
CDR3aa: CSATGGHTITYNEQFF

v_gene: TRBV12-3/TRBV12-4
abundance: many
d_gene: .
j_gene: TRBJ1-5
len: 13
CDR3nt: TGTGCCAGCAGTTTAGACGGGCCCCTGCCCCAGCATTTT
CDR3aa: CASSLDGPLPQHF

v_gene: TRBV20-1
abundance: .
d_gene: .
j_gene: TRBJ1-4
len: 13
CDR3nt: TGCAGTGCCCGAGGCTCAGGAAATGAAAAACTGTTTTTT
CDR3aa: CSARGSGNEKLFF

v_gene: TRBV6-6
abundance: few
d_gene: .
j_gene: TRBJ1-3
len: 13
CDR3nt: TGTGCCAGCAGTCCGAACCCTGGAAACACCATATATTTT
CDR3aa: CASSPNPGNTIYF

v_gene: TRBV28
abundance: few
d_gene: .
j_gene: TRBJ2-3
len: 15
CDR3nt: TGTGCCAGCAGTCCCCGGGGGGCCAGGGGAGATACGCAGTATTTT
CDR3aa: CASSPRGARGDTQYF

v_gene: TRBV5-1
abundance: many
d_gene: .
j_gene: TRBJ2-3
len: 17
CDR3nt: TGCGCCAGCAGCTTGGCCTCGCGGGACCCCTTCACAGATACGCAGTATTTT
CDR3aa: CASSLASRDPFTDTQYF

v_gene: TRBV28
abundance: many
d_gene: .
j_gene: TRBJ2-1
len: 13
CDR3nt: TGTGCCAGCAAGGGGAGAGTCTACAATGAGCAGTTCTTC
CDR3aa: CASKGRVYNEQFF

v_gene: TRBV12-3/TRBV12-4
abundance: many
d_gene: .
j_gene: TRBJ2-1
len: 13
CDR3nt: TGTGCCAGCAGTTTCCCGGGGAACAATGAGCAGTTCTTC
CDR3aa: CASSFPGNNEQFF